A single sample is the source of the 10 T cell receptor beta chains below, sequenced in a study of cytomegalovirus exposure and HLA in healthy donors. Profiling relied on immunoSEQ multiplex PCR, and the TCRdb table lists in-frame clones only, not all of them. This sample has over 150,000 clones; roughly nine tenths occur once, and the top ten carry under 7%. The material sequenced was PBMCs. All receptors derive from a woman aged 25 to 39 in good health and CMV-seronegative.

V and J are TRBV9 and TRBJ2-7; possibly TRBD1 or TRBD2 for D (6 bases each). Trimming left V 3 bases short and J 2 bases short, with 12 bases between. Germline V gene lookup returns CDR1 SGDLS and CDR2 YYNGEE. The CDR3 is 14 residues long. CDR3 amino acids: CASSGGDTPYEQYF. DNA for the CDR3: TGTGCCAGCAGCGGGGGGGACACCCCCTACGAGCAGTACTTC.

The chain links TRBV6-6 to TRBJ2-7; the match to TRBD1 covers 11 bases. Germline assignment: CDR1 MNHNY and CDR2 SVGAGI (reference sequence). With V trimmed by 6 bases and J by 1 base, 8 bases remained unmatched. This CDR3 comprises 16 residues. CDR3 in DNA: TGTGCCAGCAGCAGCGCGGGACAGGGGGTTTCCTACGAGCAGTACTTC. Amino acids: CASSSAGQGVSYEQYF.

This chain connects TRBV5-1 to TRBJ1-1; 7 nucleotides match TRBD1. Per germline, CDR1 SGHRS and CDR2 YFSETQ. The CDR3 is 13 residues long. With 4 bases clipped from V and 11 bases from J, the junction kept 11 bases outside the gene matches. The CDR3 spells CASSRGGVEWAFF. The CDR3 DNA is TGCGCCAGCAGCCGAGGGGGCGTCGAGTGGGCTTTCTTT.

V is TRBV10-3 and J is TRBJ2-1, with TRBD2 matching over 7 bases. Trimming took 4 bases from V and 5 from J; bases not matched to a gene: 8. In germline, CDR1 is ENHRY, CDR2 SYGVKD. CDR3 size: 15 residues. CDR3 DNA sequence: TGTGCCATCAGTGGAGGGCTAGCGGTCAACAATGAGCAGTTCTTC. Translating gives CAISGGLAVNNEQFF.

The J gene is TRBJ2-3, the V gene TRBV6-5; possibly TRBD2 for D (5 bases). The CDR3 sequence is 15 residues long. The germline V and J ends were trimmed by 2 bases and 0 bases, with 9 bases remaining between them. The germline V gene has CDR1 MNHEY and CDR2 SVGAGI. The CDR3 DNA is TGTGCCAGCAGTTACGAATGGACTAGCACAGATACGCAGTATTTT. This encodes CASSYEWTSTDTQYF.

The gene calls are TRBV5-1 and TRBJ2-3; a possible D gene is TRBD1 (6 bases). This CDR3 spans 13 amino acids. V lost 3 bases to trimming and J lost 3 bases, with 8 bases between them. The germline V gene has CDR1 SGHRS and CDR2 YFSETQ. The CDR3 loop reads CASSSTGTDTQYF. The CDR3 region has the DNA TGCGCCAGCAGCTCGACAGGAACAGATACGCAGTATTTT.

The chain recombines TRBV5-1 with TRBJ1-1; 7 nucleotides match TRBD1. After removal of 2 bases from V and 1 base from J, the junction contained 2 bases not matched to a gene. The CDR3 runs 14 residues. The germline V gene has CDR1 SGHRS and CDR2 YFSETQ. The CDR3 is CASSLGQENTEAFF. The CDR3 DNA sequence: TGCGCCAGCAGCTTAGGACAGGAGAACACTGAAGCTTTCTTT.

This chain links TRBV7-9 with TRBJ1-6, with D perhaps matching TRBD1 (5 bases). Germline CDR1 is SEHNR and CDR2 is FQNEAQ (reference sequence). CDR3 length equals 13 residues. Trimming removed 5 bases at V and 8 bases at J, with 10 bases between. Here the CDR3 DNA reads TGTGCCAGCAGCCCCCCGGGGGATTCACCCCTCCACTTT. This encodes CASSPPGDSPLHF. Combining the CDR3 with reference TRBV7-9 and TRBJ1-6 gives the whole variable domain DTGVSQNPRHKITKRGQNVTFRCDPISEHNRLYWYRQTLGQGPEFLTYFQNEAQLEKSRLLSDRFSAERPKGSFSTLEIQRTEQGDSAMYLCASSPPGDSPLHFGNGTRLTVT.

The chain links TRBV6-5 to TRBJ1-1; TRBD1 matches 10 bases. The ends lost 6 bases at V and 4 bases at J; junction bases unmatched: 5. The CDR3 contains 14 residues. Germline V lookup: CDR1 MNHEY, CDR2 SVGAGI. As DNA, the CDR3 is TGTGCCAGCAGCCCCGACAGGGGGCCCACTGAAGCTTTCTTT. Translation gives CASSPDRGPTEAFF.

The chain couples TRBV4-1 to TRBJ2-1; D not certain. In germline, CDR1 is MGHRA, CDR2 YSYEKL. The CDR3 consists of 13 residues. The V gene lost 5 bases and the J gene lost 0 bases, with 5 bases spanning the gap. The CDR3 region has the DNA TGCGCCAGCAGCGCGAGCTCCTACAATGAGCAGTTCTTC. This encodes CASSASSYNEQFF.